One T cell receptor beta chain is described in this entry. Antigen: not known. Only in-frame clones appear in the TCRdb table, and some are missing; sequencing was by immunoSEQ multiplex PCR. Of tens of thousands of clones in the sample, approximately 83% are singletons; the top ten hold 20% to 25%. These data belong to a study of PD-1 blockade in mismatch repair-deficient tumors. The CDR3 has 12 amino acids. Germline V gene lookup returns CDR1 SEHNR and CDR2 FQNEAQ (reference sequence). Between the trimmed V and J ends, which lost 5 bases and 5 bases, there was a span of 10 bases. Study-wide findings and caveats: Tumor-resident clones, often undetectable pretreatment in blood, expanded then contracted after pembrolizumab.

All patients were mismatch repair deficient, assessed by either PCR or immunohistochemistry. This material consisted of peripheral blood, taken 12 weeks after starting pembrolizumab. The rearrangement joins TRBV7-9 to TRBJ2-7; a possible D gene is TRBD1 (6 bases). This clonotype originated in an adult with mismatch repair-deficient cancer. This CDR3 is CASSPGTHEQYF. CDR3 nucleotides: TGTGCCAGCAGCCCCGGGACACACGAGCAGTACTTC.